These T cell receptor beta chains were read from a single sample in a study of blood T cells in healthy people across ages. TCRdb called the 5' RACE reads again in MiXCR, with one record for every CDR3 protein. This table holds roughly 680,000 distinct CDR3 sequences, about 51% found once. The sample was blood. These receptors all stem from a woman older than 75 in good health. Each CDR3 is given with its conserved first and last residue. The order of the fields is J gene, D gene, V gene, clone size, CDR3 DNA, CDR3 protein. D genes are given only for firm matches. Rows give clone size only sometimes, using once, few, many, or a class for an expanded clone.

j_gene: TRBJ2-6; d_gene: -; v_gene: TRBV20-1; abundance: many; CDR3nt: TGCAGTGCTAGAGATATCAGTAGCTCTGGGGCCAACGTCCTGACTTTC; CDR3aa: CSARDISSSGANVLTF
j_gene: TRBJ2-3; d_gene: -; v_gene: TRBV4-2; abundance: -; CDR3nt: TGTGCCAGCAGCCAAAGTCGCACAGATACGCAGTATTTT; CDR3aa: CASSQSRTDTQYF
j_gene: TRBJ1-4; d_gene: -; v_gene: TRBV29-1; abundance: -; CDR3nt: TGCAGCGTATCCAGGGGCCCCAATGAAAAACTGTTTTTT; CDR3aa: CSVSRGPNEKLFF
j_gene: TRBJ2-5; d_gene: TRBD2; v_gene: TRBV20-1; abundance: few; CDR3nt: TGCAGTGCTAGGGGGACTAGACCAATCAGTGAGCAGTACTTC; CDR3aa: CSARGTRPISEQYF
j_gene: TRBJ2-7; d_gene: TRBD1; v_gene: TRBV27; abundance: -; CDR3nt: TGTGCCAGCAGTTTAAGGCAGGGGGCGGGATACGAGCAGTACTTC; CDR3aa: CASSLRQGAGYEQYF
j_gene: TRBJ2-1; d_gene: -; v_gene: TRBV7-3; abundance: -; CDR3nt: TGTGCCAGCAGCCCCAGGCTCCTAAGCAATGAGCAGTTCTTC; CDR3aa: CASSPRLLSNEQFF
j_gene: TRBJ2-2; d_gene: -; v_gene: TRBV6-2/TRBV6-3; abundance: few; CDR3nt: TGTGCCAGCATTGATATAACCCACGGTTGGCTGTTTTTT; CDR3aa: CASIDITHGWLFF
j_gene: TRBJ2-3; d_gene: -; v_gene: TRBV7-9; abundance: -; CDR3nt: TGTGCCAGCAGCTTAGAACAGAAGACAGATACGCAGTATTTT; CDR3aa: CASSLEQKTDTQYF
j_gene: TRBJ2-1; d_gene: TRBD1; v_gene: TRBV2; abundance: -; CDR3nt: TGTGCCAGCATGCGAGACAGGGGGGACAATGAGCAGTTCTTC; CDR3aa: CASMRDRGDNEQFF
j_gene: TRBJ2-2; d_gene: -; v_gene: TRBV2; abundance: few; CDR3nt: TGTGCCAGCAGTGAAACAGAGAACACCGGGGAGCTGTTTTTT; CDR3aa: CASSETENTGELFF
j_gene: TRBJ2-5; d_gene: TRBD2; v_gene: TRBV7-2; abundance: -; CDR3nt: TGTGCCAGCAGCTTAGACGGGTGGGCTAGCGGGGCTCAAGAGACCCAGTACTTC; CDR3aa: CASSLDGWASGAQETQYF